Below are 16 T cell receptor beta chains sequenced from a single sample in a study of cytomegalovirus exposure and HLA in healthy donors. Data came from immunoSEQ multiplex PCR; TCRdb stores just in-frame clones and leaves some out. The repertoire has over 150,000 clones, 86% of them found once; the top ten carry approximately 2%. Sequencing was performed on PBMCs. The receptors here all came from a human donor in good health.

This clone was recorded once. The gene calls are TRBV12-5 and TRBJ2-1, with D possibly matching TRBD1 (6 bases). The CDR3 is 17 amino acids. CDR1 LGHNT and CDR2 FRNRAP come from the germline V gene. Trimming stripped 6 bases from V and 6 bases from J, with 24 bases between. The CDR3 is CASGNRPRQRQVNEQFF. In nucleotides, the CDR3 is TGTGCTAGTGGCAACCGACCCCGACAAAGACAGGTCAATGAGCAGTTCTTC. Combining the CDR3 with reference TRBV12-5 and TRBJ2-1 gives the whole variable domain DARVTQTPRHKVTEMGQEVTMRCQPILGHNTVFWYRQTMMQGLELLAYFRNRAPLDDSGMPKDRFSAEMPDATLATLKIQPSEPRDSAVYFCASGNRPRQRQVNEQFFGPGTRLTVL.

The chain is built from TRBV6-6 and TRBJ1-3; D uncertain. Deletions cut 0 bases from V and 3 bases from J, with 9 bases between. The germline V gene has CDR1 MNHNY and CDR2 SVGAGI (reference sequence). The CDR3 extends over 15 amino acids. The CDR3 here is CASSYSKGSGNTIYF. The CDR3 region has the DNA TGTGCCAGCAGTTACTCGAAAGGGAGTGGAAACACCATATATTTT.

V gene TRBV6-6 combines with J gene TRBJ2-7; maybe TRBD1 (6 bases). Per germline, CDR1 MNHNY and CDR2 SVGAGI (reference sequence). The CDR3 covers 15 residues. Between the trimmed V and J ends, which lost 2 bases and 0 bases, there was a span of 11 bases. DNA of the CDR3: TGTGCCAGCAGTTACAGTCTGGACAGCTCCTACGAGCAGTACTTC. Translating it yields CASSYSLDSSYEQYF.

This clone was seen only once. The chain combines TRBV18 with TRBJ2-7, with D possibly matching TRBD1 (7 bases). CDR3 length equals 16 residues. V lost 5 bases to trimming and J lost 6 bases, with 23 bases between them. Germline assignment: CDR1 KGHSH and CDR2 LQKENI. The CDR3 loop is CASSTSRQGGEVEQYF. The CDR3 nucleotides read TGTGCCAGCTCAACATCCCGGCAGGGGGGAGAAGTCGAGCAGTACTTC.

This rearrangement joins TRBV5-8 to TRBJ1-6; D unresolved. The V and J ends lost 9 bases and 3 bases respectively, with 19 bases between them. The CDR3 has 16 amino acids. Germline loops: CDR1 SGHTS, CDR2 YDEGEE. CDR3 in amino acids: CATPDSTGFYNSPLHF. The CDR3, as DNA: TGTGCCACCCCGGATAGTACGGGATTCTATAATTCACCCCTCCACTTT.

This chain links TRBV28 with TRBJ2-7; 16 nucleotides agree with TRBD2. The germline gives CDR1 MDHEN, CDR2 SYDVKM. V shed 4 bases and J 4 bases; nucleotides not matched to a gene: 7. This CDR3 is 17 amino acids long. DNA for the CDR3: TGTGCCAGCAGTTCCCCCGGGACTAGCGGGGGGGCATACGAGCAGTACTTC. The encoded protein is CASSSPGTSGGAYEQYF.

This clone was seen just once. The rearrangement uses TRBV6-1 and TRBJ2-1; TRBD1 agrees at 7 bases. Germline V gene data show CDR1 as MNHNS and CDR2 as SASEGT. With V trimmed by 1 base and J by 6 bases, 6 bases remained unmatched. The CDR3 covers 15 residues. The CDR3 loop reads CASSEVIRQGNEQFF. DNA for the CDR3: TGTGCCAGCAGTGAAGTGATCCGACAGGGCAATGAGCAGTTCTTC.

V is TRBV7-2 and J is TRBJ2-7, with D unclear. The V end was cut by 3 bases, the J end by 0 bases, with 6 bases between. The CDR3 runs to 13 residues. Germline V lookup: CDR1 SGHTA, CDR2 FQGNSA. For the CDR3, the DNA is TGTGCCAGCAGCTTTATCAGCTCCTACGAGCAGTACTTC. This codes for CASSFISSYEQYF.

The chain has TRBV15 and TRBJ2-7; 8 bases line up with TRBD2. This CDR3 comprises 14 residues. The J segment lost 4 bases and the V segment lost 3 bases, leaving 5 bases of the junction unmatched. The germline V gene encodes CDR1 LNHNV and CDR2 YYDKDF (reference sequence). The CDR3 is CATSSGTSGYEQYF. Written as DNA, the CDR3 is TGTGCCACCAGCAGTGGAACTAGCGGATACGAGCAGTACTTC.

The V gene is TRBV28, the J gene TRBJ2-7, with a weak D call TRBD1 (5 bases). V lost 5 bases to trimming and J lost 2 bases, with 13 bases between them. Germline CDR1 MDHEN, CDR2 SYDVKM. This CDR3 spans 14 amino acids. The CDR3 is CASSIHRRTYEQYF. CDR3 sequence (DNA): TGTGCCAGCAGTATTCACAGGCGGACCTACGAGCAGTACTTC. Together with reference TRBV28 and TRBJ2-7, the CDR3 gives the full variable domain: DVKVTQSSRYLVKRTGEKVFLECVQDMDHENMFWYRQDPGLGLRLIYFSYDVKMKEKGDIPEGYSVSREKKERFSLILESASTNQTSMYLCASSIHRRTYEQYFGPGTRLTVT.

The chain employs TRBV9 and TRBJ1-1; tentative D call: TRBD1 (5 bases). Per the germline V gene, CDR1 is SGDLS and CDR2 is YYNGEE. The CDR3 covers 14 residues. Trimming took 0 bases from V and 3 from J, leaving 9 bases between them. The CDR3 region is CASSVEVGDTEAFF. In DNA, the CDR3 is TGTGCCAGCAGCGTAGAAGTAGGGGACACTGAAGCTTTCTTT.

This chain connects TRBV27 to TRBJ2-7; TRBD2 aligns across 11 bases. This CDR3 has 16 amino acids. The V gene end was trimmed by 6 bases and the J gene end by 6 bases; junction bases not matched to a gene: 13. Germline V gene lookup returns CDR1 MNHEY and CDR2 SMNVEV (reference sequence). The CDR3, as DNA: TGTGCCAGCAGGGAACTAGCGGGAGTGATCTCCCGCGAGCAGTACTTC. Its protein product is CASRELAGVISREQYF.

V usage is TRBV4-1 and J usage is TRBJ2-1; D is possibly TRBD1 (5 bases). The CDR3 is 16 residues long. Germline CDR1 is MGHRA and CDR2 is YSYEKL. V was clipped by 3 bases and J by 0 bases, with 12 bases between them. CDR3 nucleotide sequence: TGCGCCAGCAGCCAGGGGCCCAGGAGCTCCTACAATGAGCAGTTCTTC. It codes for CASSQGPRSSYNEQFF.

As DNA, the CDR3 is TGTGCCAGCAGCGTAGGCCGACAGCCCCACAATGAGCAGTTCTTC. Protein: CASSVGRQPHNEQFF. V and J are TRBV9 and TRBJ2-1, with D maybe TRBD1 (5 bases). The V gene lost 0 bases and the J gene lost 5 bases, with 12 bases spanning the gap. Germline CDR1 is SGDLS and CDR2 is YYNGEE. CDR3 length: 15 residues.

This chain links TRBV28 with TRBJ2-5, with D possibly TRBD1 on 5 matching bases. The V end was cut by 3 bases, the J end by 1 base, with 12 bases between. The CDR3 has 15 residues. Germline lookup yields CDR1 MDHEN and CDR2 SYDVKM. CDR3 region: CASSFRRGGQETQYF. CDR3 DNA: TGTGCCAGCAGTTTCCGTAGGGGCGGCCAAGAGACCCAGTACTTC.

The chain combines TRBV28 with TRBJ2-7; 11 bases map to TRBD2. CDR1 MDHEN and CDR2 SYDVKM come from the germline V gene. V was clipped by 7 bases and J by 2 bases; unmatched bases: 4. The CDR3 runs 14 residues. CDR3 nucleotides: TGTGCCAGCACTTCTAGCGGGAGGACCTACGAGCAGTACTTC. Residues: CASTSSGRTYEQYF.